The 6 T cell receptor beta chains listed next were all sequenced from one sample in a study of blood T cell repertoires in COVID-19. Using immunoSEQ multiplex PCR, the repertoire was profiled, and TCRdb retains in-frame clones only, with some absent. Among 90,000 to 150,000 clones listed, about 83% were seen once. The sample comprised peripheral blood. The receptors originated from an older man with acute or convalescent COVID-19.

The V and J genes are TRBV2 and TRBJ1-1; TRBD1 agrees at 10 bases. Germline lookup yields CDR1 SNHLY and CDR2 FYNNEI. With 7 bases clipped from V and 5 bases from J, the junction kept 7 bases outside the gene matches. The length of the CDR3 is 14 residues. As DNA, the CDR3 is TGTGCCAGCATCAAAGGGACAGGGGAGACTGAAGCTTTCTTT. Translated: CASIKGTGETEAFF.

The chain uses TRBV11-3 and TRBJ2-1, with D possibly matching TRBD2 (6 bases). The germline CDR1 and CDR2 sequences are SGHNT and YENEEA. The CDR3 has 13 amino acids. Trimming left V 1 base short and J 7 bases short, with 8 bases between. The CDR3 DNA is TGTGCCAGCAGCTTAGCGGGAGAGAATGAGCAGTTCTTC. This translates into CASSLAGENEQFF.

The genes are TRBV18 and TRBJ1-1, with 7 bases fitting TRBD1. CDR1 is KGHSH and CDR2 is LQKENI in the germline V gene. Germline trimming cut 6 bases from V and 8 bases from J; bases unmatched to any gene: 9. The CDR3 runs 13 residues. The CDR3 spells CASSPAQGQEAFF. The CDR3 DNA reads TGTGCCAGCTCGCCAGCACAGGGGCAGGAAGCTTTCTTT.

The rearrangement links TRBV24-1 to TRBJ2-1, with TRBD2 matching 11 bases. The germline CDR1 and CDR2 sequences are KGHDR and SFDVKD. J gave up 2 bases and V 2 bases, and 7 bases lay outside the gene matches. This CDR3 spans 18 amino acids. The CDR3 spells CATSDSAASGRTYNEQFF. DNA for the CDR3: TGTGCCACCAGTGATTCTGCAGCTAGCGGGAGGACCTACAATGAGCAGTTCTTC.

V gene TRBV15 combines with J gene TRBJ2-4; maybe TRBD1 (7 bases). Per the germline V gene, CDR1 is LNHNV and CDR2 is YYDKDF (reference sequence). The CDR3 totals 14 residues. V was shortened by 5 bases and J by 7 bases, with 15 bases between the two germline ends. The CDR3 nucleotides read TGTGCCACCAGCCCCAGGGGGGAAGTGAACATTCAGTACTTC. Translating gives CATSPRGEVNIQYF.

The chain's CDR3 is CASSPQGFNEQFF. The DNA for the CDR3 is TGTGCCAGCAGCCCACAGGGATTCAATGAGCAGTTCTTC. This chain uses TRBV6-4 with TRBJ2-1, with D possibly matching TRBD1 (6 bases). The ends were cut back, 6 bases at V and 6 bases at J, with 12 bases in the middle. Germline V lookup: CDR1 MRHNA, CDR2 SNTAGT. CDR3 length equals 13 residues.